This T cell receptor beta chain was retrieved from a study of blood T cell repertoires in COVID-19 (dated by TCRdb to 2018 to 2020). Regarding the complete study: Collaborator samples came from the United States, Italy and Spain and covered acute and convalescent phases of COVID-19. Deeply sampled blood TCRbeta repertoires from subjects exposed to, actively infected with, or recovered from COVID-19 were included in the dataset. Nearly every sample came with metadata listing a de-identified subject ID, COVID-19 status, age in years and sex. Samples came from the ongoing ImmuneRACE study (first 160 participants) plus 1,254 subjects from 6 global collaborators. The repertoires were released in a freely available public database intended as a resource for research on the immune response to SARS-CoV-2. The prospective study material was composed of cDNA or gDNA derived from T cells, B-cell-depleted T cells, or PBMCs. Where HLA class I and class II types were available, the types were taken from metadata supplied by the sample provider, not from assay-based typing.

CDR1 LNHDA and CDR2 SQIVND were looked up in the germline V gene (reference sequence). The CDR3 runs 16 residues from the cysteine to the phenylalanine. Left in the record is the CDR3 DNA by itself, 48 bases read in frame from the first base. V and J are trimmed by 1 base and 8 bases, and the gene matches miss 7 bases of the junction. Whole blood was collected in K2EDTA tubes by collaborating institutions according to the institutions' own protocols. For TCRbeta analysis, collaborator samples were shipped as frozen whole blood, as isolated PBMCs, or as DNA extracted from either sample type. As for this clone: Its target antigen remains unknown. The sample holds no much larger clone one base away, and base qualities are not on file.

TCRbeta CDR3 regions were amplified from genomic DNA using the immunoSEQ Assay, a bias-controlled multiplex PCR. Per the authors' processing: The number of nucleated cells in each sample was estimated by amplification of reference gene primers within the assay. To quantify the absolute abundance of each unique TCRbeta CDR3 rearrangement, sequence reads were collapsed and filtered. For each sample, productive Simpson clonality was calculated as the square root of Simpson's diversity index across productive rearrangements. Not all clones reach the TCRdb copy of this immuneACCESS table, which keeps in-frame sequences only. Checked studies attribute under half of the gap to unresolved V genes and leave the rest unexplained. V, J and clone size reflect that table, while D and trimming were determined from the DNA. This sample has about 36,000 clones in its table, and approximately 78% of those were observed once. The ten largest clones capture about 40% of the sample.

Broad study findings and their caveats: Clinical and demographic metadata were provided uncurated, with the amount varying by source and participant.

The origin of this receptor is a human donor in a cohort sampled during active or convalescent COVID-19. The donor label of this sample is uncertain. The V and J genes are TRBV19 and TRBJ2-1, with 11 bases aligning to TRBD2. Sequencing was carried out using peripheral blood. The nucleotide sequence is given as TGTGCCAGTAGTATAGGGGGGACTAGCGGATGGTATGAGCAGTTCTTC. Its translation is CASSIGGTSGWYEQFF.